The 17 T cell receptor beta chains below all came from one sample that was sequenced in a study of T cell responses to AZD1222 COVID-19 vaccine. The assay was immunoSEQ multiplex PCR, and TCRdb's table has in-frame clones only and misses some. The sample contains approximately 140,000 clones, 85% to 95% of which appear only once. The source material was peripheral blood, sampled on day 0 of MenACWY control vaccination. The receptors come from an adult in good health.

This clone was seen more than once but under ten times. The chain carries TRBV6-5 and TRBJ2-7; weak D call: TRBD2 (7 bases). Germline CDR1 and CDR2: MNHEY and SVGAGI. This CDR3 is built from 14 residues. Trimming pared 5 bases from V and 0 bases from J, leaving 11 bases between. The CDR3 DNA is TGTGCCAGCAGTCCGGGGGGCAGCTCCTACGAGCAGTACTTC. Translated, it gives CASSPGGSSYEQYF.

In DNA, the CDR3 is TGTGCCAGTAGCGGTAGCGGGAGCGTATCCTACGAGCAGTACTTC. Amino acids: CASSGSGSVSYEQYF. This chain links TRBV19 with TRBJ2-7, with 9 bases lining up with TRBD2. The CDR3 covers 15 residues. From germline, CDR1 is LNHDA and CDR2 SQIVND (reference sequence). Losses at the gene ends were 6 bases for V and 1 base for J; bases not matched to a gene: 7.

CDR3 region: CASSLETGDTEAFF. The CDR3 DNA follows: TGTGCCAGCAGCTTGGAGACAGGGGACACTGAAGCTTTCTTT. The chain employs TRBV13 and TRBJ1-1, with TRBD1 identical over 8 bases. V dropped 3 bases and J dropped 3; count of bases not matched to a gene: 3. Germline V lookup: CDR1 PRHDT, CDR2 FYEKMQ (reference sequence). This CDR3 spans 14 amino acids.

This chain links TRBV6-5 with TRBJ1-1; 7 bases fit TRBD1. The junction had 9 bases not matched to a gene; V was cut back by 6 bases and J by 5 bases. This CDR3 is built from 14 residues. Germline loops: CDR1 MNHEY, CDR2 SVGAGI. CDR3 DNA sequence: TGTGCCAGCAGGCCAGGGACAGCGAGTACTGAAGCTTTCTTT. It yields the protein CASRPGTASTEAFF.

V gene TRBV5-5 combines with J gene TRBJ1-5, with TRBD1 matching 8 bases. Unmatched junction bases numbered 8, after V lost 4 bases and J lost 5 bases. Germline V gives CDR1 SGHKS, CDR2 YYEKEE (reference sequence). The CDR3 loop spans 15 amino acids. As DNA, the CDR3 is TGTGCCAGCAGCCGGACAGGGAGAGTCCATCAGCCCCAGCATTTT. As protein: CASSRTGRVHQPQHF.

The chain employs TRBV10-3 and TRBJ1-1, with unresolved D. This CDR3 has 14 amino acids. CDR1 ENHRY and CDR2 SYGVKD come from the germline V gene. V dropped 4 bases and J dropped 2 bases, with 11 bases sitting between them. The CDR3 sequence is CAISGTAPNTEAFF. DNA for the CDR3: TGTGCCATCAGTGGGACGGCCCCAAACACTGAAGCTTTCTTT.

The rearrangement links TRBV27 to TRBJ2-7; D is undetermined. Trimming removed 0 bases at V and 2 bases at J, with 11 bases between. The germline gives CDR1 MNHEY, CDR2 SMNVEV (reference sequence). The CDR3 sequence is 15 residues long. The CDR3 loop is CASSLSPDGTYEQYF. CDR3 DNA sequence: TGTGCCAGCAGTTTATCCCCGGACGGCACCTACGAGCAGTACTTC.

CDR3 residues: CAWTRDRGTGYTF. CDR3 DNA: TGTGCCTGGACTCGGGACAGGGGGACTGGCTACACCTTC. This chain connects TRBV30 to TRBJ1-2; 11 bases agree with TRBD1. Trimming removed 4 bases from V and 7 bases from J; junction bases left unmatched: 5. The germline gives CDR1 GTSNPN, CDR2 SVGIG (reference sequence). The CDR3 is made up of 13 amino acids.

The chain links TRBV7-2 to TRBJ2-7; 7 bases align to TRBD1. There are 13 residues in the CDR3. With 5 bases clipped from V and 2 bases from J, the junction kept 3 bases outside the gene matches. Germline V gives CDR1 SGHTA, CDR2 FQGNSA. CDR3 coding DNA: TGTGCCAGCAGCGTGGGACAGCCCTACGAGCAGTACTTC. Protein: CASSVGQPYEQYF.

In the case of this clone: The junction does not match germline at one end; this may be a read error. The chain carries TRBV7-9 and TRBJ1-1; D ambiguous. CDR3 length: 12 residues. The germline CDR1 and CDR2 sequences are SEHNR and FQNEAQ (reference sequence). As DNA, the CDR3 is TGTGCCACCAGCTTCGGGAACACTGAAGCTTTCTTT. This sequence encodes CATSFGNTEAFF. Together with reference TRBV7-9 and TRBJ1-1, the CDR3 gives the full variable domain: DTGVSQNPRHKITKRGQNVTFRCDPISEHNRLYWYRQTLGQGPEFLTYFQNEAQLEKSRLLSDRFSAERPKGSFSTLEIQRTEQGDSAMYLCATSFGNTEAFFGQGTRLTVV.

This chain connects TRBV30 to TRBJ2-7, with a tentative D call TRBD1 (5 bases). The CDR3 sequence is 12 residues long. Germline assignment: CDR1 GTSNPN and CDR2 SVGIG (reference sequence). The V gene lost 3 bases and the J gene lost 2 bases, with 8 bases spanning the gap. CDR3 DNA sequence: TGTGCCTGGAGGGGCAGGGCCTACGAGCAGTACTTC. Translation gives CAWRGRAYEQYF.

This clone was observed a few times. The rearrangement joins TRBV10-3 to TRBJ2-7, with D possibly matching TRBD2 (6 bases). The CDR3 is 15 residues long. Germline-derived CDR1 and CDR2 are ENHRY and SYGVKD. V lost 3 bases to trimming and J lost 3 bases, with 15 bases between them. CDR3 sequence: CAISESGWGVYEQYF. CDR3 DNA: TGTGCCATCAGTGAATCCGGGTGGGGGGTCTACGAGCAGTACTTC.

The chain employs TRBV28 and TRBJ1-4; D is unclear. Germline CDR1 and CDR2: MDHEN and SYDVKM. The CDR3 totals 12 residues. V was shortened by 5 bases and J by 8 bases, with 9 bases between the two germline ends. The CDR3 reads CASSQSGEKLFF. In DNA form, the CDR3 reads TGTGCCAGCAGTCAATCGGGCGAAAAACTGTTTTTT.

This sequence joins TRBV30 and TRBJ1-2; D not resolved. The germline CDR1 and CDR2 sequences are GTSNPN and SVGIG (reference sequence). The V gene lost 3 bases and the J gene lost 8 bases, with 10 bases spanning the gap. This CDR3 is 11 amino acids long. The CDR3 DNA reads TGTGCCTGGAGCCCGGGGAGGGGCTACACCTTC. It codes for CAWSPGRGYTF.

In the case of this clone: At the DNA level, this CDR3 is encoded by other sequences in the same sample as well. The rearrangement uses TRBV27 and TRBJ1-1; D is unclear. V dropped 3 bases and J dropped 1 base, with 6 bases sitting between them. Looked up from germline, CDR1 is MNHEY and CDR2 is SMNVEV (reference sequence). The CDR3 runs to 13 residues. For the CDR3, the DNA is TGTGCCAGCAGTTTTAGAGGGAACACTGAAGCTTTCTTT. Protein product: CASSFRGNTEAFF.

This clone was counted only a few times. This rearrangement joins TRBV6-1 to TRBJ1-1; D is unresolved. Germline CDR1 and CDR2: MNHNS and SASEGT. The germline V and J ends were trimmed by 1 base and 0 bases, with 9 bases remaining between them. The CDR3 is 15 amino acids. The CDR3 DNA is TGTGCCAGCAGTGAAGAGCTGGGAGTGAACACTGAAGCTTTCTTT. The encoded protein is CASSEELGVNTEAFF.

The CDR3 sequence: CASQKAGQGYETQYF. Written as DNA, the CDR3 is TGTGCCAGCCAAAAGGCCGGACAGGGTTATGAGACCCAGTACTTC. The V gene is TRBV27, the J gene TRBJ2-5, with 8 bases fitting TRBD1. The germline CDR1 and CDR2 sequences are MNHEY and SMNVEV (reference sequence). V shed 8 bases and J 5 bases; nucleotides not matched to a gene: 13. The length of the CDR3 is 15 residues.